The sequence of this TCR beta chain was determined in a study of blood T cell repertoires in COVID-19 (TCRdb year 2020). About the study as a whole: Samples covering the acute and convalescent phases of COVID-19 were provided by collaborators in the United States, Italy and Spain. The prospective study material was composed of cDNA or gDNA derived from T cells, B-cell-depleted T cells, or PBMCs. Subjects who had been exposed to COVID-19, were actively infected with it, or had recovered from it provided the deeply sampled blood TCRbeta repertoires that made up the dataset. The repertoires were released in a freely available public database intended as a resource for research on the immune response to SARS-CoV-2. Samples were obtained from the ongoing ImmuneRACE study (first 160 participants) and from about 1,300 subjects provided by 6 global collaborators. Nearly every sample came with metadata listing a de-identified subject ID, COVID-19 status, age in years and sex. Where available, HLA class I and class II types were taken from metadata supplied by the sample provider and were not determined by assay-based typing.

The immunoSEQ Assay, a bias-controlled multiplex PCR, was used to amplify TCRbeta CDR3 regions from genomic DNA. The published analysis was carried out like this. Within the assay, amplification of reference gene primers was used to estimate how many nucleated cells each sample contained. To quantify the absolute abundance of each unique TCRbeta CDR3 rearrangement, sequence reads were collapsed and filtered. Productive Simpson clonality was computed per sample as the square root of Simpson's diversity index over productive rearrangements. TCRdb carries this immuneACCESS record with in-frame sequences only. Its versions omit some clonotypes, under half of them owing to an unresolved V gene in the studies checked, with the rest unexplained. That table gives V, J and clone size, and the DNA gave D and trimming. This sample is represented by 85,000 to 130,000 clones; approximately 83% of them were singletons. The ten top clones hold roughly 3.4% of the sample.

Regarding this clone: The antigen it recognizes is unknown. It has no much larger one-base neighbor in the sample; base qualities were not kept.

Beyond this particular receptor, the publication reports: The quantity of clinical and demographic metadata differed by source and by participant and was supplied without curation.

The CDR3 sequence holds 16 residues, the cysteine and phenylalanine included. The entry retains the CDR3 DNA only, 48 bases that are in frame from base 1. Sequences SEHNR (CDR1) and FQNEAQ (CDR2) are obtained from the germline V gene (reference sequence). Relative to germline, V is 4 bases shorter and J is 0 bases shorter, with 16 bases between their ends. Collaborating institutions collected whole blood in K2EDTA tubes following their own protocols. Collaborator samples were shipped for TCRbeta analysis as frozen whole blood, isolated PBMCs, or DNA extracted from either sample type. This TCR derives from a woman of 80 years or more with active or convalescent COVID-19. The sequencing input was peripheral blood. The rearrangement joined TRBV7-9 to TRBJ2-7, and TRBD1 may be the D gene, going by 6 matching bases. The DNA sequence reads TGTGCCAGCAGCTCACGGAATGACAGGAGCTCCTACGAGCAGTACTTC. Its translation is CASSSRNDRSSYEQYF.